This TCR beta chain was documented in a study of blood T cell repertoires in COVID-19. Study-level information: In each case, the material was cDNA or gDNA derived from T cells, B-cell-depleted T cells, or PBMCs.

In the original workflow: Reference gene primers were amplified, and this amplification served to estimate nucleated cell counts. Assay: immunoSEQ multiplex PCR; the TCRdb copy retains only in-frame clones and omits some. Clone size and V and J calls were adopted from that table, with D and trimming inferred from the DNA. The table has more than 250,000 clones, 80% to 90% seen once. The TCR originated in a man aged 45 to 65 with active or convalescent COVID-19. The sample was peripheral blood.

CDR3 bases: TGTGCCAGCTCTTGGACTAGCGGTACCCACAATGAGCAGTTCTTC. Residues: CASSWTSGTHNEQFF. The rearrangement links TRBV18 to TRBJ2-1; 10 bases map to TRBD2. With 6 bases clipped from V and 5 bases from J, the junction kept 7 bases outside the gene matches. This CDR3 is built from 15 residues. CDR1 and CDR2 (germline): KGHSH, LQKENI. The full variable domain, rest sourced from reference TRBV18 and TRBJ2-1, is NAGVMQNPRHLVRRRGQEARLRCSPMKGHSHVYWYRQLPEEGLKFMVYLQKENIIDESGMPKERFSAEFPKEGPSILRIQQVVRGDSAAYFCASSWTSGTHNEQFFGPGTRLTVL.